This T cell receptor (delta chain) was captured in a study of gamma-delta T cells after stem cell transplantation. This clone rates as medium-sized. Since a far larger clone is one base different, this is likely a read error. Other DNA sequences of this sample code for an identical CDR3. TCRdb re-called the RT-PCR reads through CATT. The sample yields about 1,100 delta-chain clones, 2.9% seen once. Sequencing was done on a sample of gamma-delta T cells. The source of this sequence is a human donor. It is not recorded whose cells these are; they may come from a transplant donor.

CDR3 amino acids: CACDPAEGDSYTDKLIF. CDR3 coding DNA: TGTGCCTGTGACCCCGCCGAGGGGGATTCGTACACCGATAAGCTCATCTTT. This chain uses TRDV2 with TRDJ1; 7 bases are a match to TRDD3. The CDR3 length is 17 residues. CDR1 is GEAIGNYY and CDR2 is EKD in the germline V gene.